This section outlines one T cell receptor beta chain sequence together with its context. The antigen remains undetermined. The V gene lost 1 base and the J gene lost 0 bases, with 7 bases spanning the gap. CDR3 length equals 14 residues. Germline V lookup: CDR1 SGHTA, CDR2 FQGNSA. The data originate from a study of CD8 T cells in ankylosing spondylitis. With molecular barcodes, quantitative 5'-RACE was used to make the TCR beta libraries. In TCRdb, the 5' RACE reads were re-called with MiXCR into one record per CDR3 protein. The sample lists some 840,000 distinct CDR3 sequences, 12% seen once, with 0.45% to 0.6% in the top ten. Whole-study results and caveats: Disease-associated clones were CD8+ and fairly uncommon in peripheral blood. Previous work reported some of these motif variants in the synovial fluid and blood of reactive arthritis. Reportedly, significant enrichment of disease-linked clones occurred in matched ankylosing spondylitis synovial fluid. Ankylosing spondylitis blood appeared to be characterized by a TCR beta motif of eight highly homologous variants.

This TCR came from a male donor with ankylosing spondylitis. The specimen was blood, either unsorted or a sorted T cell fraction (not recorded which). The rearrangement uses TRBV7-2 and TRBJ2-7; D not certain. This CDR3 reads CASSLEYHSYEQYF. CDR3 bases: TGTGCCAGCAGCTTAGAGTACCACTCCTACGAGCAGTACTTC.